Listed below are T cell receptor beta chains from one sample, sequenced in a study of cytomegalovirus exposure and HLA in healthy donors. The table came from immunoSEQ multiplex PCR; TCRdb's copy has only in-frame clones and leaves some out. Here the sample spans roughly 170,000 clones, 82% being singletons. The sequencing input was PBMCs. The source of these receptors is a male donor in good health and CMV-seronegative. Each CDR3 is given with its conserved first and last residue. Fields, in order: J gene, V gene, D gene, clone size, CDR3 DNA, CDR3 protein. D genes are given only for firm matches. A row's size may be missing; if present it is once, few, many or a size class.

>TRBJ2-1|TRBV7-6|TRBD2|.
TGTGCCAGCAGCTTAGCCCACGTATTTCGGGGGGGCGCGGATGAGCAGTTCTTC
CASSLAHVFRGGADEQFF
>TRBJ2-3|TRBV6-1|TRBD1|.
TGTGCCAGCAGATTGGACAGGGGAGGTACAGATACGCAGTATTTT
CASRLDRGGTDTQYF
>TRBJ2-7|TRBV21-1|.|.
TGTGCCAGCAGCCTCCCGGACGGGGCCTACGAGCAGTACTTC
CASSLPDGAYEQYF
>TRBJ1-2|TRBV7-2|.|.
TGTGCCAGCAGCTTAGCTGGGGCCCTATCACCCGATGGCTACACCTTC
CASSLAGALSPDGYTF
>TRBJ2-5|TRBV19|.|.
TGTGCCAGTAGTATAAATGGCAGGGAGGAGGAGACCCAGTACTTC
CASSINGREEETQYF
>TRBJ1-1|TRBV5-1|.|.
TGCGCCAGCAAACGGACAGCTGAAGCTTTCTTT
CASKRTAEAFF
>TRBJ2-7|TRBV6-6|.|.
TGTGCCAGCAGTTACTCGAAAGGTAGGGGTTACGAGCAGTACTTC
CASSYSKGRGYEQYF
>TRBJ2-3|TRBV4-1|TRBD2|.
TGCGCCAGCAGCCAAGTGATAGCGGGGGTCGGGTCAGATACGCAGTATTTT
CASSQVIAGVGSDTQYF
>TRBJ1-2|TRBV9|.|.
TGTGCCAGCGATGGGGGGGGAGCTAACTATGGCTACACCTTC
CASDGGGANYGYTF
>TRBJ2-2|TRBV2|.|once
TGTGCCAGCAGTGAAGGCGCGCCAGGGGTGAACACCGGGGAGCTGTTTTTT
CASSEGAPGVNTGELFF
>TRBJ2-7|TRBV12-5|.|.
TGTGCTAGTGGTTTGGCGCTACAGCTAACCTACGAGCAGTACTTC
CASGLALQLTYEQYF
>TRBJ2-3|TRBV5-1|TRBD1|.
TGCGCCAGCAGTCTAACCGGGACAGGGCTCCCAGATACGCAGTATTTT
CASSLTGTGLPDTQYF
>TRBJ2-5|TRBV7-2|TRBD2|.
TGTGCCAGCAGCCCCAGCGGGAGGGCTTGGGAGACCCAGTACTTC
CASSPSGRAWETQYF
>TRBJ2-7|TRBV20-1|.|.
TGCAGTGCTAGTATGAGCGAGCAGTACTTC
CSASMSEQYF
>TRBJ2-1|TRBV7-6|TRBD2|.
TGTGCCAGCAGCTTAGGTCTACTACTAGCGGGGGGGCGGAGTGAGCAGTTCTTC
CASSLGLLLAGGRSEQFF
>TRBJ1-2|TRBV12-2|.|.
TGTGCAAGTCGCTTAGGACAGGGGGATAAGACTAACTATGGCTACACCTTC
CASRLGQGDKTNYGYTF
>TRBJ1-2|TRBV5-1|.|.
TGCGCCAGCAGCTTGGAGGCAGGGGATGGCTACACCTTC
CASSLEAGDGYTF
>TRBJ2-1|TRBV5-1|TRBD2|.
TGCGCCAGCCAGGGTATAGCGGGGGACTACAATGAGCAGTTCTTC
CASQGIAGDYNEQFF
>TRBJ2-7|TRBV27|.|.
TGTGCCAGCAGTCCTTCTTTATTAGCTTACGAGCAGTACTTC
CASSPSLLAYEQYF
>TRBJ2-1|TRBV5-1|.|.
TGCGCCACCACGGGGGATGAGCAGTTCTTC
CATTGDEQFF
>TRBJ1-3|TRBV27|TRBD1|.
TGTGCCAGCAGCCGGGACAGCAATATAGACTCTGGAAACACCATATATTTT
CASSRDSNIDSGNTIYF
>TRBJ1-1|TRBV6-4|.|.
TGTGCCAGCAGTGAGGGAGAGATGAACACTGAAGCTTTCTTT
CASSEGEMNTEAFF
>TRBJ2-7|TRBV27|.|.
TGTGCCAGCAGTTTGGTTGGGCAGAGCTCCTACGAGCAGTACTTC
CASSLVGQSSYEQYF
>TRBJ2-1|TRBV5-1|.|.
TGCGCCAGCAGCTTGGACAGTGGGCATGAGCAGTTCTTC
CASSLDSGHEQFF
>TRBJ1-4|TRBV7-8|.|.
TGTGCCAGCAGCTTAGCAGGGAGAACGGATGAAAAACTGTTTTTT
CASSLAGRTDEKLFF
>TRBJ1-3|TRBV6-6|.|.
TGTGCCGCCTCGGGAGTACAACCTCCTGGAAACACCATATATTTT
CAASGVQPPGNTIYF
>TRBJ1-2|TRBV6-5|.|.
TGTGCCAGCCGTGCAGTGGCGGTCGGCTACACCTTC
CASRAVAVGYTF
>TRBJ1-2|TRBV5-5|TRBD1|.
TGTGCCAGCAGCTGGACTCGAGGACAGGCCGGCTATGGCTACACCTTC
CASSWTRGQAGYGYTF
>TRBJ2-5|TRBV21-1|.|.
TGTGCCAGCCACTTTTCACCCCACGAGACCCAGTACTTC
CASHFSPHETQYF
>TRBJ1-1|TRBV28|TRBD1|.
TGTGCCAGCAGCCTATACAGGGGGCTACGGGGATCGAGCGGAGCTTTCTTT
CASSLYRGLRGSSGAFF
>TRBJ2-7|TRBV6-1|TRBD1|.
TGTGCCAGCAGTGAAGGAGAGACAGGGGGCTACGAGCAGTACTTC
CASSEGETGGYEQYF
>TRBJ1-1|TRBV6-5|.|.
TGTGCCAGCAGTTACTACGGGGGAACGGAGACTGAAGCTTTCTTT
CASSYYGGTETEAFF
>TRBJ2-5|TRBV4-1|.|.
TGCGCCAGCAGCCAGGACAGATCTCAACAAGAGACCCAGTACTTC
CASSQDRSQQETQYF
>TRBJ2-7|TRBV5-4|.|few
TGTGCCAGCAGCTTGGGACTAATCCCCTACGAGCAGTACTTC
CASSLGLIPYEQYF
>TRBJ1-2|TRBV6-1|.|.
TGTGCCAGCAGTGGTTCAGGGAATGGCTACACCTTC
CASSGSGNGYTF
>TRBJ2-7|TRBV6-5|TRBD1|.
TGTGCCAGCAGTTACGGGACAGGTCAACCCTACCACGAGCAGTACTTC
CASSYGTGQPYHEQYF
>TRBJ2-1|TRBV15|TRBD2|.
TGTGCCACCAGGTATCTAGCGGGCGATTACAATGAGCAGTTCTTC
CATRYLAGDYNEQFF
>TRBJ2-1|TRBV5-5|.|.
TGTGCCAGCAGCTTTCAGCGGACGAAAGAGCAGTTCTTC
CASSFQRTKEQFF
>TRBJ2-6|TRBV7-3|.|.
TGTGCCAGCAGCTTAGTCAGGGGTATAGAGGGTGGGGCCAACGTCCTGACTTTC
CASSLVRGIEGGANVLTF
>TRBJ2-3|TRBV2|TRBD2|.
TGTGCCAGCCCTACCCCAGCGGGGGGTTCTAGCACAGATACGCAGTATTTT
CASPTPAGGSSTDTQYF
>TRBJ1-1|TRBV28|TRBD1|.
TGTGCCAGCAAATTCTCGACAGGGGGCGCGGGGGCTTTCTTT
CASKFSTGGAGAFF
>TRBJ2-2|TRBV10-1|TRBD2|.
TGCGCCAGCAGCGCCCGGACTAGCGGCAACACCGGGGAGCTGTTTTTT
CASSARTSGNTGELFF
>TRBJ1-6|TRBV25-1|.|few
TGTGCCAGCAGCGGACGGGAGTATAATTCACCCCTCCACTTT
CASSGREYNSPLHF
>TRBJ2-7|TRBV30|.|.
TGTGCCTGGAGTGTAACACGGACAGACCCCCACGAGCAGTACTTC
CAWSVTRTDPHEQYF
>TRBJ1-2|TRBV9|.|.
TGTGCCAGCAGCGTATCTTTAACGCATCGGGGTTTGGGCTACACCTTC
CASSVSLTHRGLGYTF